This T cell receptor (beta chain) was recorded in a study of shared clonotypes between healthy human individuals. Produced via immunoSEQ multiplex PCR; TCRdb's table is partial and in-frame only. The sample holds a few million clones, over 90% seen once. V shed 0 bases and J shed 4 bases, with 16 bases lying between them. The germline gives CDR1 SGHAT, CDR2 FQNNGV. This CDR3 comprises 16 residues. This TCR was recovered from a man younger than 35 in good health. Some clones in this sample may be carry-over from other donors' samples. V and J are TRBV11-2 and TRBJ2-7, with no clear D. The sequencing input was naive CD4+ T cells from PBMCs. Subset indicated: CD45RA+ positively selected. CDR3 bases: TGTGCCAGCAGCTTAGAGAGGAAGGAGAGCCGGTACGAGCAGTACTTC. Amino acids: CASSLERKESRYEQYF.